The clone carrying this TCR beta chain was counted a few times. Its antigen is unknown. Individual cDNA molecules each received unique molecular identifiers attached to them. Each CDR3 protein is one row after TCRdb ran MiXCR on the 5' RACE reads. Among 80,000 to 95,000 distinct CDR3 sequences listed, over 15% were seen once. This sample is drawn from a study of early T cells in non-severe SARS-CoV-2 infection. Study in general: Sequencing targeted bulk RNA from unsorted whole blood, leaving chains unpaired. Study-wide points: Comparison of clonotypes with VDJdb favored anti-spike CD8 responses while missing private and CD4 specificities.

CDR3 length equals 12 residues. With 7 bases clipped from V and 6 bases from J, the junction kept 7 bases outside the gene matches. Per germline, CDR1 DFQATT and CDR2 SNEGSKA (reference sequence). This specimen was whole blood, taken at baseline. The chain links TRBV20-1 to TRBJ2-5, with TRBD1 matching over 8 bases. The TCR comes from an adult who was a healthcare worker with PCR-confirmed SARS-CoV-2 infection or an uninfected control (not recorded which). CDR3 sequence: CSVDRGEKTQYF. The DNA for the CDR3 is TGCAGTGTTGACAGGGGTGAGAAGACCCAGTACTTC.